This T cell receptor (beta chain) is drawn from a study of regulatory and conventional T cells in RAG deficiency. Findings and caveats of the study: Omenn syndrome and CID/AS patients had about 110-fold fewer unique Treg TCR beta sequences, versus around 9.4-fold elsewhere.

Germline loops: CDR1 SGHRS, CDR2 YFSETQ. There are 15 residues in the CDR3. V was pared by 0 bases and J by 0 bases, with 10 bases between. The sorted regulatory T cells were CD4+, CD25-high and CD127-low, with genomic DNA sequenced. The protocol was immunoSEQ multiplex PCR, while the TCRdb copy is restricted to in-frame clones and leaves out a portion. The repertoire holds tens of thousands of clones, with around nine tenths as singletons. Concerning this clone: Its antigen is currently unknown.

In addition, the sample was reused for a study of regulatory T cells. That report adds: The PCR used 52 TRBV and 13 TRBJ primers.

The V call is TRBV5-1, the J call TRBJ2-7; D not certain. This TCR came from a human donor in good health. Sequencing was carried out using Tregs sorted from blood. The CDR3 spells CASSLGGSFSYEQYF. CDR3 DNA: TGCGCCAGCAGCTTGGGTGGCAGCTTCTCCTACGAGCAGTACTTC.